The T cell receptor beta chain described here comes from a study of T cell repertoires in cytomegalovirus infection. MiXCR, applied by TCRdb to the reads, yields one record per CDR3 protein. The repertoire has about 24,000 distinct CDR3 sequences, approximately 24% of them found once; the top ten carry about 90%. This clonotype was found many times. No antigen is known for it. V was clipped by 1 base and J by 6 bases, with 16 bases between them. The CDR3 consists of 15 residues. Germline CDR1 is SNHLY and CDR2 is FYNNEI. This specimen consisted of CD8+ T cells from cultured PBMCs, obtained from culture after CMV antigen stimulation. The receptor was derived from a human donor in good health (CMV status not recorded). Some clones in this sample may be carry-over from other donors' samples. The rearrangement uses TRBV2 and TRBJ2-7; a possible D gene is TRBD1 (7 bases). Here the CDR3 reads CASSEVDREAGEQYF. Here the CDR3 DNA reads TGTGCCAGCAGTGAAGTTGACAGGGAGGCCGGCGAGCAGTACTTC.